The 10 T cell receptor beta chains presented below share a single source sample, sequenced in a study of blood T cell repertoires in COVID-19. Measured with immunoSEQ multiplex PCR; TCRdb has only the in-frame clones, and not every one. The data hold about 34,000 clones, with over 85% observed a single time. Input material: peripheral blood. These receptors came from a human donor in a cohort sampled during active COVID-19.

The sample holds one count of this clone. The chain carries TRBV30 and TRBJ1-1; D is unclear. Germline lookup yields CDR1 GTSNPN and CDR2 SVGIG (reference sequence). Trimming took 4 bases from V and 3 from J, leaving 12 bases between them. CDR3 size: 13 residues. The CDR3 region has the DNA TGTGCCTGGACCCTCCTTGCGGACACTGAAGCTTTCTTT. It codes for CAWTLLADTEAFF.

This sequence joins TRBV3-1 (or the pseudogene TRBV3-2) and TRBJ2-7; 9 positions agree with TRBD1. The germline CDR1 and CDR2 sequences are LGHDT and YNNKEL (reference sequence). After removal of 3 bases from V and 3 bases from J, the junction contained 15 bases not matched to a gene. This CDR3 has 18 amino acids. CDR3 in amino acids: CASSQRAFRDRVRYEQYF. The CDR3 DNA is TGTGCCAGCAGCCAGCGTGCTTTCCGGGACAGGGTACGCTACGAGCAGTACTTC.

This clone was recorded only once. The gene calls are TRBV5-5 and TRBJ2-7, with TRBD2 identical over 9 bases. V was pared by 10 bases and J by 0 bases, with 5 bases of the junction left unmatched. The CDR3 length is 13 residues. CDR1 is SGHKS and CDR2 is YYEKEE in the germline V gene (reference sequence). The CDR3 DNA reads TGTGCCGGTAGCGGGGGTCTCTCCTACGAGCAGTACTTC. This encodes CAGSGGLSYEQYF.

The genes are TRBV29-1 and TRBJ2-3, with D maybe TRBD1 (6 bases). Germline CDR1 SQVTM, CDR2 ANQGSEA. This CDR3 has 14 amino acids. V lost 5 bases to trimming and J lost 5 bases, with 17 bases between them. In nucleotides, the CDR3 is TGCAGCGTTCAGGGGCCCTCTCGAGGAGATACGCAGTATTTT. Its protein product is CSVQGPSRGDTQYF.

The gene calls are TRBV28 and TRBJ2-7; D perhaps matches TRBD2 (5 bases). The CDR3 is 13 amino acids. Germline values: CDR1 MDHEN, CDR2 SYDVKM. Between the trimmed V and J ends, which lost 4 bases and 3 bases, there was a span of 10 bases. For the CDR3, the DNA is TGTGCCAGCAGTTCCTGGGAGAACTACGAGCAGTACTTC. The encoded protein is CASSSWENYEQYF.

V usage is TRBV7-3 and J usage is TRBJ2-1; 15 nucleotides line up with TRBD2. V lost 5 bases to trimming and J lost 2 bases; unmatched junction nucleotides: 13. Germline CDR1 and CDR2: SGHTA and FQGTGA. This CDR3 region has 20 residues. The CDR3 region has the DNA TGTGCCAGCAGCACGGGACTAGCGGGAGGCGCACCAAGTCCCTACAATGAGCAGTTCTTC. This translates into CASSTGLAGGAPSPYNEQFF.

The chain links TRBV7-9 to TRBJ2-1; the D gene is possibly TRBD2 (6 bases). V was pared by 3 bases and J by 8 bases, with 14 bases between. Germline V lookup: CDR1 SEHNR, CDR2 FQNEAQ (reference sequence). The CDR3 consists of 14 residues. As DNA, the CDR3 is TGTGCCAGCAGCTTTTCCGGGACTCTGCATGAGCAGTTCTTC. Its translation: CASSFSGTLHEQFF.

The chain joins TRBV27 to TRBJ2-7, with 12 bases that match TRBD2. CDR3 length: 18 residues. CDR1 and CDR2 (germline): MNHEY, SMNVEV (reference sequence). The V and J ends lost 2 bases and 5 bases, in that order; junction bases with no gene match: 13. CDR3 in amino acids: CASSLHNPGLAGKNEQYF. CDR3 DNA sequence: TGTGCCAGCAGTTTACATAATCCGGGACTAGCGGGTAAGAACGAGCAGTACTTC.

V usage is TRBV7-8 and J usage is TRBJ1-1, with no clear D. Germline assignment: CDR1 SGHVS and CDR2 FQNEAQ. This CDR3 is 15 amino acids long. With 3 bases removed from V and 0 bases from J, the gap between germline ends came to 11 bases. The CDR3 DNA reads TGTGCCAGCAGCTTCCCAGGCCAGCTGAACACTGAAGCTTTCTTT. Translated: CASSFPGQLNTEAFF.

The chain links TRBV29-1 to TRBJ1-2; D gene uncertain. Germline V CDR1 and CDR2: SQVTM, ANQGSEA. This CDR3 is built from 12 residues. Between the trimmed V and J ends, which lost 4 bases and 2 bases, there was a span of 8 bases. CDR3 in amino acids: CSVAEQNYGYTF. The CDR3 nucleotides are TGCAGCGTTGCGGAACAGAACTATGGCTACACCTTC.